Here is one T cell receptor beta chain with its context. Its antigen remains unknown. It was with 60 Vbeta and 13 Jbeta primers that the PCR ran. Generated by immunoSEQ multiplex PCR, the TCRdb table keeps only in-frame clones and is missing some. The sample consists of more than 100,000 clones, about 16% of them appearing once. The sample originates from a study of cytomegalovirus exposure and HLA in healthy donors. Study background: In a previous analysis, 100 million to 140 million unique TCR beta sequences were found from 150 million to 200 million T cells. There were approximately 400 genotyped donors. Of these, 75% to 85% fell in the genetic ancestry cluster associated with self-reported Caucasian donors. Study-level results: Later genetic work tied a missense DCLRE1C variant to beta-chain V and J trimming.

V was clipped by 0 bases and J by 13 bases, with 13 bases between them. The CDR3 runs to 13 residues. CDR1 is MNHEY, CDR2 SMNVEV, per germline (reference sequence). This rearrangement joins TRBV27 to TRBJ2-4; D is undetermined. This TCR derives from a woman between 18 and 30 years old in good health and CMV-seronegative. Specimen: PBMCs. CDR3 DNA sequence: TGTGCCAGCAGTTTATCGATCGGGTATACCCAGTACTTC. Its translation: CASSLSIGYTQYF.